A single TCR beta chain is shown here with its context. This clonotype occurred many times. Within one base of it there is no much larger clone, and no base qualities were kept. The junction shows trimming of 1 base on V and 0 bases on J, plus 14 bases between the germline ends. CDR1 and CDR2 (LNHNV, YYDKDF) derive from the germline V gene (reference sequence). From the cysteine through the phenylalanine, the CDR3 covers 17 amino acids. Of all the DNA, just the CDR3 is kept, 51 bases in frame from base 1. Taken with the paper, the label for treatment or condition translates to: live attenuated yellow fever vaccine strain. A standard Ficoll-Paque protocol was used to isolate PBMCs from peripheral blood. For sorted memory subsets, RNA extraction was done with the RNeasy Micro Kit. This specimen belongs to a study of T cells after yellow fever vaccination (dated by TCRdb to the late 2010s). Notes on the research overall: Using CD3, CD45RA, CCR7 and CD95 staining, memory subsets (EM, EMRA, CM and Tscm) were sorted on a BD FACS Aria III. The SMART-Seq v4 Ultra Low Input RNA kit was used to prepare libraries from fractions with low cell numbers. To follow T-cell clones before and after primary and booster YFV17D yellow fever vaccination, bulk TCR alpha and beta repertoires were sequenced over time. Two healthy male donors made up the cohort, one aged 18 to 29 years and the other aged 30 to 40 years. Bulk PBMC replicates and cell subsets were isolated from blood drawn at multiple timepoints before and after both primary and secondary immunization. Memory subsets were sorted on days 0, 15 and 45 and at 18 months following primary vaccination, and on days 0, 15 and 45 following the 30-year booster.

The investigation overall reported the following: Compared with the primary T-cell response, the secondary T-cell response was faster but weaker, reaching its peak on day 5 rather than on day 15. In the sorted memory subsets on day 0, nearly all of the vaccine-responding clonotypes fell below detection. Only a couple of donors were included in the study, so the extent to which the findings can be generalized is limited. After the booster, most of the clones that had expanded following primary vaccination were detected again (roughly 97% of CD4 and 88% of CD8), which suggests that memory was broadly maintained. A small fraction of clonotypes appeared in both the CD4 and CD8 compartments, likely as a result of convergent recombination. Computational filtering was required because FACS-sorted repertoires could contain abundant contaminating clonotypes from the bulk population.

TCR cDNA was made using 5'RACE template switching, a step that added a universal primer site and unique molecular identifiers. Priming for cDNA synthesis came from both the TCR alpha and TCR beta constant segments. Library amplification used two PCR steps, and the second PCR step added sample barcodes and sequencing adapters. Sequencing of libraries was performed on Illumina HiSeq 2500 (2x100 bp) or NovaSeq (2x150 bp). Per the source publication's procedure: Reads were demultiplexed and collapsed into UMI consensus sequences with MIGEC, and V(D)J alignment was performed with MiXCR. Using edgeR on replicate PBMC samples, clonotypes were called vaccine-responding if FDR was below 0.01 and the log2 fold change was above 5 up to day 15. Each bulk clonotype was labeled CD4 or CD8 based on which sequenced repertoire, CD4 or CD8, contained the clonotype at higher abundance. Clonotype frequencies in memory subsets were weighted by FACS-sorted cell numbers to estimate each clone's distribution across memory phenotypes. The public reads were quality trimmed at Q25 with fastp and then assembled into clones with MiXCR by TCRdb, keeping productive beta chains. Every distinct CDR3 protein forms one entry, paired with its most common genes and DNA. The V and J calls reflect TCRdb's pipeline rather than the authors' work. For this sample there are about 31,000 distinct CDR3 sequences; approximately 10% appear just once. Less than 15% of the sample rests with the top ten.

The sample in question was PBMCs, either bulk or a sorted T-cell subset (CD4+, CD8+, memory, or dextramer-sorted; not recorded which), obtained roughly 14 days after the first yellow fever vaccination. The rearranged chain carries TRBV15 and TRBJ2-3; perhaps TRBD2 is the D gene, with 6 bases matching. This sequence was found in a man aged 18 to 30 who received the YFV17D yellow fever vaccine. The sequenced DNA: TGTGCCACCAGCAGAGTTCTAGGGAGGCTAAGCACAGATACGCAGTATTTT. Its protein product is CATSRVLGRLSTDTQYF.